This T cell receptor (beta chain) comes out of a study of molecular identifiers for immune sequencing clone quantification. The study, taken as a whole, reports: Effector cells had over 99% of their molecules in clones above 20 RNA copies, while naive cells had under 1%.

The sorting of naive CD8 T cells used the CD8+CD4-CCR7+CD45RA+ phenotype. MiXCR was run by TCRdb on the PCR reads, yielding one entry per CDR3 protein. Here the sample spans about half a million distinct CDR3 sequences, about a quarter being singletons. The CDR3 is made up of 15 amino acids. Germline loops: CDR1 SEHNR, CDR2 FQNEAQ (reference sequence). Deletions cut 8 bases from V and 6 bases from J, with 21 bases between. On this clonotype: The antigen is not known. A read error may be the cause here, since a much bigger clone is one base away.

The chain couples TRBV7-9 to TRBJ2-3, with D unresolved. The source material was naive CD8+ T cells from blood, with Jurkat cell RNA spiked in. Subset defined: FACS-sorted CD8+CD4-CCR7+CD45RA+ naive T cells. This sequence originates from a human donor in good health. Some libraries in this study had Jurkat cell RNA spiked in. The CDR3 sequence: CASLVGNTAPDTQYF. CDR3 sequence (DNA): TGTGCCAGCTTGGTGGGGAATACTGCCCCCGATACGCAGTATTTT.